This T cell receptor beta chain was sequenced during a study of T cell changes during pregnancy in multiple sclerosis. Looked up from germline, CDR1 is MDHEN and CDR2 is SYDVKM. The CDR3 runs to 15 residues. V gave up 5 bases and J gave up 6 bases, with 16 bases separating them. Produced via immunoSEQ multiplex PCR; TCRdb's table is partial and in-frame only. This table holds 70,000 to 100,000 clones, 90% to 95% found once. The TCR sequence derives from a female donor with multiple sclerosis, enrolled in a pregnancy study. The V call is TRBV28, the J call TRBJ2-2, with a tentative D call TRBD2 (7 bases). The sequencing here drew on peripheral blood, taken in the third trimester of pregnancy. CDR3 nucleotides: TGTGCCAGCAGTCCCACGCAGGGGAGGGCCGGGGAGCTGTTTTTT. Translating it yields CASSPTQGRAGELFF. The full variable domain, with the rest looked up from reference TRBV28 and TRBJ2-2, is DVKVTQSSRYLVKRTGEKVFLECVQDMDHENMFWYRQDPGLGLRLIYFSYDVKMKEKGDIPEGYSVSREKKERFSLILESASTNQTSMYLCASSPTQGRAGELFFGEGSRLTVL.